This T cell receptor (beta chain) was obtained from a study of T cell responses to AZD1222 COVID-19 vaccine. Study-wide points: Regions left unmutated in variants are reportedly the target of nearly half of spike-specific TCRs. Donors in the cohort were predominantly white British and more often female, and clonal diversity was possibly underestimated.

The V and J ends lost 1 base and 0 bases respectively, with 4 bases between them. This CDR3 contains 14 residues. Germline loops: CDR1 SGHDN, CDR2 FVKESK. Here immunoSEQ multiplex PCR was the method, and the copy in TCRdb shows in-frame clones only, minus some. The sample has more than 80,000 clones; 80% to 90% are singletons. As for this clone: The antigen remains unidentified.

This TCR was recovered from an adult who received the AZD1222 COVID-19 vaccine. This chain links TRBV14 with TRBJ2-1; D ambiguous. The material was peripheral blood, obtained 28 days after the second AZD1222 dose. In DNA, the CDR3 is TGTGCCAGCAGCCAAGGGATCTCCTACAATGAGCAGTTCTTC. It encodes CASSQGISYNEQFF.